This TCR beta chain was sequenced in a study of blood T cells in healthy people across ages. Study conclusions and caveats: The recorded TCR beta diversity per million T cells decreased in a roughly linear manner with age.

A second PCR, run for about 7 to 12 cycles, used a sample-barcoded 5' primer plus a J-beta primer mix. Template switching added a 12-random-nucleotide identifier to every cDNA molecule. TCRdb called the 5' RACE reads again in MiXCR, with one record for every CDR3 protein. The sample carries 790,000 or so distinct CDR3 sequences, roughly three fifths recorded once. This clonotype was seen more than once but under ten times. The antigen is unknown. This CDR3 contains 13 residues. V shed 5 bases and J shed 2 bases, with 9 bases lying between them. In germline, CDR1 is MNHEY, CDR2 SVGEGT. The receptor was isolated from a man between 35 and 55 years old in good health. The rearrangement joins TRBV6-2 or TRBV6-3 to TRBJ2-5; D gene uncertain. Sequenced sample: blood. The CDR3 DNA sequence: TGTGCCAGCAGTCAGATTATTCAAGAGACCCAGTACTTC. It codes for CASSQIIQETQYF.